The rows below give T cell receptor beta chains drawn from one sample of a study of blood T cells in healthy people across ages. One entry per CDR3 protein, called by TCRdb with MiXCR from the 5' RACE reads. In the table there are fewer than 900,000 distinct CDR3 sequences, around 36% of which are singletons. Source material: blood. Source of these receptors: a man younger than 35 in good health. The CDR3 runs from the conserved cysteine through the conserved F or W. Fields, in order: D gene, J gene, V gene, clone size, CDR3 protein, CDR3 DNA. A D gene is named only where the DNA matches it firmly. Some rows have no size entry. The others give once, few or many, or a class for an expanded clone.

D gene: -
J gene: TRBJ2-3
V gene: TRBV4-1
clone size: many
CDR3 protein: CASSQGSFADTQYF
CDR3 DNA: TGCGCCAGCAGCCAAGGCTCGTTTGCAGATACGCAGTATTTT

D gene: -
J gene: TRBJ2-2
V gene: TRBV11-3
clone size: once
CDR3 protein: CASSPFEGEDTGELFF
CDR3 DNA: TGTGCCAGCAGCCCCTTCGAGGGAGAGGACACCGGGGAGCTGTTTTTT

D gene: -
J gene: TRBJ2-6
V gene: TRBV15
clone size: many
CDR3 protein: CATSILISGANVLTF
CDR3 DNA: TGTGCCACCAGCATTCTGATCTCTGGGGCCAACGTCCTGACTTTC

D gene: -
J gene: TRBJ2-3
V gene: TRBV21-1
clone size: -
CDR3 protein: CASSKRAPQRVSTDTQYF
CDR3 DNA: TGTGCCAGCAGCAAGCGGGCCCCACAGAGAGTAAGCACAGATACGCAGTATTTT

D gene: -
J gene: TRBJ2-5
V gene: TRBV3-1
clone size: -
CDR3 protein: CASIPGGGGSGETQYF
CDR3 DNA: TGTGCCAGCATCCCAGGGGGGGGGGGTTCTGGAGAGACCCAGTACTTC

D gene: -
J gene: TRBJ2-5
V gene: TRBV20-1
clone size: -
CDR3 protein: CSAHIQETQYF
CDR3 DNA: TGCAGTGCACACATCCAAGAGACCCAGTACTTC

D gene: -
J gene: TRBJ1-1
V gene: TRBV12-3/TRBV12-4
clone size: few
CDR3 protein: CASSSGHASAQAFF
CDR3 DNA: TGTGCCAGCAGCTCCGGGCACGCCTCGGCTCAAGCTTTCTTT

D gene: TRBD1
J gene: TRBJ2-3
V gene: TRBV5-1
clone size: many
CDR3 protein: CASSLRTGESTDTQYF
CDR3 DNA: TGCGCCAGCAGCTTGAGGACAGGGGAAAGCACAGATACGCAGTATTTT

D gene: -
J gene: TRBJ2-1
V gene: TRBV20-1
clone size: -
CDR3 protein: CSARDLFGERNNEQFF
CDR3 DNA: TGCAGTGCTAGAGATTTGTTTGGGGAAAGGAACAATGAGCAGTTCTTC

D gene: -
J gene: TRBJ2-1
V gene: TRBV4-1
clone size: -
CDR3 protein: CASSQDGGGESYNEQFF
CDR3 DNA: TGCGCCAGCAGCCAAGATGGAGGGGGGGAGTCCTACAATGAGCAGTTCTTC

D gene: -
J gene: TRBJ2-7
V gene: TRBV20-1
clone size: -
CDR3 protein: CSATLPRGTHEQYF
CDR3 DNA: TGCAGCGCTACCTTGCCTCGCGGGACCCACGAGCAGTACTTC

D gene: -
J gene: TRBJ1-5
V gene: TRBV20-1
clone size: few
CDR3 protein: CSARTGSSNQPQHF
CDR3 DNA: TGCAGTGCTAGGACAGGCTCTAGCAATCAGCCCCAGCATTTT

D gene: -
J gene: TRBJ2-5
V gene: TRBV7-9
clone size: -
CDR3 protein: CASSFQGPQETQYF
CDR3 DNA: TGTGCCAGCAGCTTTCAGGGTCCCCAAGAGACCCAGTACTTC

D gene: TRBD2
J gene: TRBJ2-7
V gene: TRBV6-5
clone size: -
CDR3 protein: CASSYSPTSGGPYNEQYF
CDR3 DNA: TGTGCCAGCAGTTACTCCCCGACTAGCGGGGGTCCTTACAATGAGCAGTACTTC

D gene: -
J gene: TRBJ1-4
V gene: TRBV7-8
clone size: -
CDR3 protein: CASSLGKSTNEKLFF
CDR3 DNA: TGTGCCAGCAGCTTAGGGAAATCAACTAATGAAAAACTGTTTTTT

D gene: -
J gene: TRBJ1-5
V gene: TRBV28
clone size: medium-sized
CDR3 protein: CASSSPEGWDQPQHF
CDR3 DNA: TGTGCCAGCAGTTCCCCGGAGGGATGGGATCAGCCCCAGCATTTT

D gene: -
J gene: TRBJ2-5
V gene: TRBV10-3
clone size: many
CDR3 protein: CATGSPRETQYF
CDR3 DNA: TGTGCCACCGGAAGCCCAAGAGAGACCCAGTACTTC

D gene: -
J gene: TRBJ1-5
V gene: TRBV7-9
clone size: many
CDR3 protein: CASSFDNQPQHF
CDR3 DNA: TGTGCCAGCAGCTTCGACAATCAGCCCCAGCATTTT

D gene: -
J gene: TRBJ2-1
V gene: TRBV4-3
clone size: few
CDR3 protein: CASSRRPGPNNEQFF
CDR3 DNA: TGCGCCAGCAGCCGACGACCAGGACCCAACAATGAGCAGTTCTTC

D gene: -
J gene: TRBJ2-4
V gene: TRBV4-1
clone size: many
CDR3 protein: CASSQAGGLAKNIQYF
CDR3 DNA: TGCGCCAGCAGCCAAGCGGGGGGCTTAGCCAAAAACATTCAGTACTTC

D gene: -
J gene: TRBJ2-7
V gene: TRBV10-3
clone size: few
CDR3 protein: CAISAGQSSYNEQYF
CDR3 DNA: TGTGCCATCAGCGCGGGACAGAGCTCCTACAATGAGCAGTACTTC

D gene: -
J gene: TRBJ2-3
V gene: TRBV12-3/TRBV12-4
clone size: once
CDR3 protein: CASSPQGGGTDVQYF
CDR3 DNA: TGTGCCAGCAGTCCACAGGGAGGGGGCACAGATGTGCAGTATTTT

D gene: TRBD2
J gene: TRBJ2-3
V gene: TRBV3-1
clone size: -
CDR3 protein: CASSQDTAGETTDTQYF
CDR3 DNA: TGTGCCAGCAGCCAAGATACAGCGGGGGAGACCACAGATACGCAGTATTTT

D gene: -
J gene: TRBJ1-1
V gene: TRBV7-2
clone size: few
CDR3 protein: CASSPRELGNTEAFF
CDR3 DNA: TGTGCCAGCAGCCCCCGGGAGCTCGGGAACACTGAAGCTTTCTTT

D gene: -
J gene: TRBJ1-4
V gene: TRBV4-1
clone size: few
CDR3 protein: CASSPPLARNEKLFF
CDR3 DNA: TGCGCCAGCAGCCCACCCCTGGCCCGCAATGAAAAACTGTTTTTT

D gene: TRBD1
J gene: TRBJ2-5
V gene: TRBV4-2
clone size: many
CDR3 protein: CASSQTGGVETQYF
CDR3 DNA: TGTGCCAGCAGCCAGACAGGGGGCGTTGAGACCCAGTACTTC

D gene: -
J gene: TRBJ1-1
V gene: TRBV6-6
clone size: few
CDR3 protein: CASTPGPNTEAFF
CDR3 DNA: TGTGCCAGCACCCCAGGACCGAACACTGAAGCTTTCTTT

D gene: -
J gene: TRBJ1-2
V gene: TRBV12-3/TRBV12-4
clone size: few
CDR3 protein: CASSLGDPGYGGYTF
CDR3 DNA: TGTGCCAGCAGTTTAGGTGATCCAGGGTATGGTGGCTACACCTTC